This TCR beta chain was retrieved from a study of CD8+ T cells in alopecia areata. Study results and limitations: Clonality was higher in lesional than normal scalp, especially in alopecia totalis/universalis.

Following extraction, RNA underwent reverse transcription to cDNA, which served as the sequencing template. Assay used: immunoSEQ multiplex PCR; TCRdb lists only in-frame clones, some missing. This table has 50,000 to 70,000 clones, roughly 47% appearing once. V was trimmed by 0 bases and J by 1 base, leaving 6 bases between them. Per the germline V gene, CDR1 is SGHRS and CDR2 is YFSETQ. The CDR3 loop spans 14 amino acids. Those with alopecia areata gave lesional scalp punch biopsies and peripheral blood. In its sample, this clone was seen many times. Its antigen is currently unknown. Material: NKG2D-low CD8+ T cells sorted from blood. This clonotype was sampled from a human donor with alopecia areata. The chain recombines TRBV5-1 with TRBJ2-3; tentatively, D is TRBD1 (5 bases). The DNA for the CDR3 is TGCGCCAGCAGCTTGGCCAGGGGCACAGATACGCAGTATTTT. This encodes CASSLARGTDTQYF.